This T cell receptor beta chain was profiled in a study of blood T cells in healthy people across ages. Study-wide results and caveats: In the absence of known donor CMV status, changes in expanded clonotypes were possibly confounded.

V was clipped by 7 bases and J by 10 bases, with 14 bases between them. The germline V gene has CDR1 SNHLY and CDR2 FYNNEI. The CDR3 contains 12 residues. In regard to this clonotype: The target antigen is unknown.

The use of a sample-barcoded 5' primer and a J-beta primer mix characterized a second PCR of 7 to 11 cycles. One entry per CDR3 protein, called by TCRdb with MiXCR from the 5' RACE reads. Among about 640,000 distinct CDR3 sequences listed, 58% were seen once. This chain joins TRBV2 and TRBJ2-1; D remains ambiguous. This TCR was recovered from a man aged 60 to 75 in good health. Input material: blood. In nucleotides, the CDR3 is TGTGCCAGCAACGCGCCTTTCGGGGAGCAGTTCTTC. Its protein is CASNAPFGEQFF.